The sequence of this TCR beta chain was determined in a study of T-cell reconstitution after alpha-beta-depleted transplantation in children. Study-level results: A year had passed since transplant, and T-cell counts and diversity by then came mostly from newly produced T cells. Expanded graft clones numbering several hundred reportedly gave rise to alpha-beta T cells about two months after transplant.

Looked up from germline, CDR1 is SGHRS and CDR2 is YFSETQ. The CDR3 is 15 amino acids. After removal of 4 bases from V and 1 base from J, the junction contained 6 bases not matched to a gene. It was with unique molecular identifiers that the TCRbeta library was prepared. TCRdb used MiXCR to reprocess the PCR reads, holding one entry per CDR3 protein. The table shows around 140,000 distinct CDR3 sequences, with about 8.8% occurring only once. This clonotype was detected ten times or more. Its specificity is unknown. The chain combines TRBV5-1 with TRBJ2-5; 8 bases map to TRBD2. The receptor was derived from a female patient aged 2 to 10 who had a stem cell transplant for congenital amegakaryocytic thrombocytopenia, so the T cells may come from the graft donor. The source material was PBMCs, mostly from graft donor cells, sampled 180 days after TCRalphabeta/CD19-depleted stem cell transplant. In nucleotides, the CDR3 is TGCGCCAGCAGCACGTTAGCGGGGAGCCAAGAGACCCAGTACTTC. This sequence encodes CASSTLAGSQETQYF. Variable domain in full (rest from reference TRBV5-1 and TRBJ2-5): KAGVTQTPRYLIKTRGQQVTLSCSPISGHRSVSWYQQTPGQGLQFLFEYFSETQRNKGNFPGRFSGRQFSNSRSEMNVSTLELGDSALYLCASSTLAGSQETQYFGPGTRLLVL.